These 9 T cell receptor beta chains were sequenced from one sample in a study of human T cells and chemical hapten exposure. It was from unfractionated whole blood that total RNA was extracted. TCRdb redid the calling of the 5' RACE reads with MiXCR, one entry per CDR3 protein. The table includes tens of thousands of distinct CDR3 sequences, about 7.7% detected once. The receptors shown here come from a male donor in good health.

This clonotype was seen only a few times. The rearrangement links TRBV30 to TRBJ1-4; D ambiguous. Germline CDR1 is GTSNPN and CDR2 is SVGIG (reference sequence). Between the trimmed V and J ends, which lost 5 bases and 0 bases, there was a span of 4 bases. There are 12 residues in the CDR3. The CDR3 region has the DNA TGTGCCTGGGCCTCAACTAATGAAAAACTGTTTTTT. Protein sequence: CAWASTNEKLFF.

The table lists this clonotype with a few counts. V and J are TRBV20-1 and TRBJ1-3; no firm D call. Germline assignment: CDR1 DFQATT and CDR2 SNEGSKA (reference sequence). The CDR3 spans 15 residues. The V and J ends lost 6 bases and 2 bases respectively, with 17 bases between them. CDR3 sequence (DNA): TGCAGTGCCCAGAGTGTACAGCCCCCTGGAAACACCATATATTTT. Translating gives CSAQSVQPPGNTIYF.

The genes are TRBV29-1 and TRBJ1-1; TRBD1 aligns across 8 bases. V lost 3 bases, J lost 6 bases, and 12 bases stayed unmatched. This CDR3 has 15 amino acids. In germline, CDR1 is SQVTM, CDR2 ANQGSEA. The CDR3 here is CSVDRQGISGAEAFF. The CDR3 DNA is TGCAGCGTTGATCGACAGGGGATTTCAGGGGCTGAAGCTTTCTTT.

This clonotype was seen many times. The rearrangement links TRBV5-1 to TRBJ1-5, with a weak D call TRBD1 (6 bases). Trimming shortened V by 4 bases and J by 4 bases, and 15 bases separated the two germline ends. Per germline, CDR1 SGHRS and CDR2 YFSETQ. There are 15 residues in the CDR3. CDR3 region: CASSPGDKSNQPQHF. For the CDR3, the DNA is TGCGCCAGCAGCCCGGGGGACAAGTCGAATCAGCCCCAGCATTTT. Variable domain in full (rest from reference TRBV5-1 and TRBJ1-5): KAGVTQTPRYLIKTRGQQVTLSCSPISGHRSVSWYQQTPGQGLQFLFEYFSETQRNKGNFPGRFSGRQFSNSRSEMNVSTLELGDSALYLCASSPGDKSNQPQHFGDGTRLSIL.

The V call is TRBV18, the J call TRBJ2-3; a possible D gene is TRBD1 (6 bases). Germline-derived CDR1 and CDR2 are KGHSH and LQKENI. The CDR3 is 12 amino acids. V shed 4 bases and J shed 5 bases, with 7 bases lying between them. This chain's CDR3 is CASSQGEDTQYF. The DNA of the CDR3 is TGTGCCAGCTCACAGGGGGAAGATACGCAGTATTTT.

Many counts were recorded for this clonotype. The chain recombines TRBV6-5 with TRBJ2-3, with a weak D call TRBD2 (5 bases). Germline CDR1 and CDR2: MNHEY and SVGAGI. Trimming removed 2 bases from V and 5 bases from J, with 17 bases in between. The CDR3 is 16 amino acids. The CDR3 nucleotides are TGTGCCAGCAGTTACGTCCAGCGGTCTTTCGGAGATACGCAGTATTTT. Translating it yields CASSYVQRSFGDTQYF.

CDR3 amino acids: CSVRVTGGEGYTF. The CDR3, as DNA: TGCAGCGTCCGGGTAACAGGGGGCGAGGGCTACACCTTC. This chain uses TRBV29-1 with TRBJ1-2, with TRBD1 matching over 9 bases. With V trimmed by 6 bases and J by 8 bases, 10 bases remained unmatched. The germline V gene encodes CDR1 SQVTM and CDR2 ANQGSEA. The CDR3 is 13 amino acids.

In its sample, this clonotype was seen many times. The chain employs TRBV30 and TRBJ1-5; a possible D gene is TRBD1 (5 bases). Germline values: CDR1 GTSNPN, CDR2 SVGIG (reference sequence). Trimming shortened V by 2 bases and J by 0 bases, and 8 bases separated the two germline ends. The CDR3 consists of 14 residues. The CDR3 sequence: CAWSRGYSNQPQHF. DNA for the CDR3: TGTGCCTGGAGTCGGGGGTATAGCAATCAGCCCCAGCATTTT.

The chain uses TRBV7-8 and TRBJ2-1, with TRBD2 identical over 8 bases. Trimming at V came to 1 base and at J to 5 bases, leaving 4 bases not matched to a gene. Germline CDR1 is SGHVS and CDR2 is FQNEAQ. The CDR3 covers 15 residues. CDR3 sequence (DNA): TGTGCCAGCAGCTTAGGTGGACTAGCAGACAATGAGCAGTTCTTC. Its protein product is CASSLGGLADNEQFF.